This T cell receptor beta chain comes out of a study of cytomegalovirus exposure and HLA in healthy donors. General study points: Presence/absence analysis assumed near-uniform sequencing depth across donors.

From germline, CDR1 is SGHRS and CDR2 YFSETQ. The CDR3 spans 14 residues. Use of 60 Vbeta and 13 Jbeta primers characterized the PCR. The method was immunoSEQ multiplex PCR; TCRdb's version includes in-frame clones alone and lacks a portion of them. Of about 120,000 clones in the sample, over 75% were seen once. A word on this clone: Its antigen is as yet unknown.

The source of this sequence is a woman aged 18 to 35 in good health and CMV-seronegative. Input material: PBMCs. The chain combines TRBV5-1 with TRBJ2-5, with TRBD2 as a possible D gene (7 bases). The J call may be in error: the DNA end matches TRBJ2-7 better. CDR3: CASSLVGGLYEQYF. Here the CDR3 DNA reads TGCGCCAGCAGCTTGGTCGGGGGGCTTTACGAGCAGTACTTC.